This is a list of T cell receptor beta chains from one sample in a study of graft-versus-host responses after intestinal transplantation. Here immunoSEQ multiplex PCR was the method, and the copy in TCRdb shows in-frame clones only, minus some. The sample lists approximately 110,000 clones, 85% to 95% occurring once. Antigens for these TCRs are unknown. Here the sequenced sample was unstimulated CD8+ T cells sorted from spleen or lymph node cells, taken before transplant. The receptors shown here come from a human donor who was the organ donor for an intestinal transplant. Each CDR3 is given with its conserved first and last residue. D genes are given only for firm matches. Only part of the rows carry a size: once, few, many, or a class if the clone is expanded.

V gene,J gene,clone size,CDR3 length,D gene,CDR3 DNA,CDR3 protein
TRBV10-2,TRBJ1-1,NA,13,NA,TGCGCCAGCAGTGAAACCCCGAACACTGAAGCTTTCTTT,CASSETPNTEAFF
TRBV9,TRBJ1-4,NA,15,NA,TGTGCCAGCAGTGACCAAGGGGGAAGGAATGAAAAACTGTTTTTT,CASSDQGGRNEKLFF
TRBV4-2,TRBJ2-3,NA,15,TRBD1,TGTGCCAGCAGCCCGCCGGGACAGAACACAGATACGCAGTATTTT,CASSPPGQNTDTQYF
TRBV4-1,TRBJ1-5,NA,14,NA,TGCGCCAGCAGCCAAGAACCGGGGGATCAGCCCCAGCATTTT,CASSQEPGDQPQHF
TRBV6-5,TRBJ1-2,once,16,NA,TGTGCCAGCACTTATTTTTCGGGAGAAAGTTTCTATGGCTACACCTTC,CASTYFSGESFYGYTF
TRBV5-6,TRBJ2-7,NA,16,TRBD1,TGTGCCAGCAGCTTGGGGAGTTGGGGACAGATCTACGAGCAGTACTTC,CASSLGSWGQIYEQYF
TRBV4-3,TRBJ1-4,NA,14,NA,TGCGCCAGCGCACGGGACGCGCTTAATGAAAAACTGTTTTTT,CASARDALNEKLFF
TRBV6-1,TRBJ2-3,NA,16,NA,TGTGCCAGCAGTGAAGCAAGGGGGTCGACCACAGATACGCAGTATTTT,CASSEARGSTTDTQYF
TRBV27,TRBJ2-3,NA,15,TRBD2,TGTGCCAGCAGTTTACTGGCGGGAGTAACAGATACGCAGTATTTT,CASSLLAGVTDTQYF
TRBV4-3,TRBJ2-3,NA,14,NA,TGCGCCAGCAGCCAAGAGGGACACACAGATACGCAGTATTTT,CASSQEGHTDTQYF
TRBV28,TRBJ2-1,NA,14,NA,TGTGCCAGCAGTTTAGCCGGTGATTACAATGAGCAGTTCTTC,CASSLAGDYNEQFF
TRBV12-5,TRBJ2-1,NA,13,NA,TGTGCTAGTGGTTTGCGCAGGTTGGGAGAGCAGTTCTTC,CASGLRRLGEQFF
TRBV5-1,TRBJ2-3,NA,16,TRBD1,TGCGCCAGCAGCCTGGATGGGACAGGGGACACAGATACGCAGTATTTT,CASSLDGTGDTDTQYF
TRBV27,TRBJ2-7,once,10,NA,TGTGCCAGCAGTTTACGGGAGCAGTACTTC,CASSLREQYF
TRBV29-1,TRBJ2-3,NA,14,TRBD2,TGCAGCGTTGAAGGGCTAGCGGGCACAGATACGCAGTATTTT,CSVEGLAGTDTQYF
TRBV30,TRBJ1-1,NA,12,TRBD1,TGTGCCTGGAGGCCAGGGGGGACTGAAGCTTTCTTT,CAWRPGGTEAFF